The 7 T cell receptor beta chains below were found in one sample sequenced in a study of T cell responses to AZD1222 COVID-19 vaccine. Sequencing was performed with immunoSEQ multiplex PCR; in TCRdb, only in-frame clones are kept and a portion is missing. The data show about 110,000 clones, with more than 65% seen just once and roughly 9.5% held by the top ten. The source was peripheral blood, collected on day 0 of AZD1222 vaccination. Receptors were obtained from an adult in good health.

The chain couples TRBV4-1 to TRBJ2-2, with 10 bases identical to TRBD2. This CDR3 region has 18 residues. Germline V CDR1 and CDR2: MGHRA, YSYEKL. V lost 0 bases to trimming and J lost 0 bases; unmatched junction nucleotides: 4. The CDR3 spells CASSQEGLAGANTGELFF. The CDR3 nucleotides read TGCGCCAGCAGCCAAGAGGGGCTAGCGGGGGCGAACACCGGGGAGCTGTTTTTT.

This CDR3 is CASRAFRWPGYTF. The CDR3 bases are TGCGCCAGCAGAGCATTCAGATGGCCTGGCTACACCTTC. The genes are TRBV10-1 and TRBJ1-2; no reliable D call. Germline V gene sequence: CDR1 WNHNN, CDR2 SYGVQD (reference sequence). The CDR3 totals 13 residues. The V gene lost 6 bases and the J gene lost 7 bases, with 15 bases spanning the gap.

The chain employs TRBV5-6 and TRBJ1-2; weak D call: TRBD1 (5 bases). CDR3 length equals 11 residues. Germline CDR1 reads SGHDT; CDR2 reads YYEEEE. V was trimmed by 5 bases and J by 7 bases, leaving 9 bases between them. DNA of the CDR3: TGTGCCAGCAGTCGCGGGGGTGGCTACACCTTC. Translated, it gives CASSRGGGYTF. Full variable domain (rest looked up from reference TRBV5-6 and TRBJ1-2): DAGVTQSPTHLIKTRGQQVTLRCSPKSGHDTVSWYQQALGQGPQFIFQYYEEEERQRGNFPDRFSGHQFPNYSSELNVNALLLGDSALYLCASSRGGGYTFGSGTRLTVV.

In regard to this clone: Other DNA sequences in this specimen translate into the identical CDR3. This rearrangement joins TRBV6-5 to TRBJ1-2; D call uncertain. The CDR3 is 14 amino acids. The germline V gene has CDR1 MNHEY and CDR2 SVGAGI. Trimming shortened V by 2 bases and J by 5 bases, and 12 bases separated the two germline ends. CDR3 amino acids: CASSYKDRSYGYTF. In nucleotides, the CDR3 is TGTGCCAGCAGTTACAAGGACCGTTCATATGGCTACACCTTC.

The table lists this clone with a few counts. This chain uses TRBV19 with TRBJ1-5; 9 positions agree with TRBD1. Per the germline V gene, CDR1 is LNHDA and CDR2 is SQIVND (reference sequence). The J segment lost 5 bases and the V segment lost 1 base, leaving 18 bases of the junction unmatched. This CDR3 region has 20 residues. The CDR3 sequence is CASSIVPGTGWVRTHQPQHF. CDR3 coding DNA: TGTGCCAGTAGTATAGTTCCCGGGACAGGGTGGGTTCGGACCCATCAGCCCCAGCATTTT.

The chain has TRBV7-2 and TRBJ2-1; 12 bases match TRBD2. The CDR3 is 17 amino acids. In germline, CDR1 is SGHTA, CDR2 FQGNSA. Germline trimming cut 5 bases from V and 8 bases from J; bases unmatched to any gene: 13. The DNA for the CDR3 is TGTGCCAGCAGCCATTCGGCCGGGACTAGCGGGTCCCATGAGCAGTTCTTC. It is translated as CASSHSAGTSGSHEQFF.

V gene TRBV19 combines with J gene TRBJ2-7; D call uncertain. Germline-derived CDR1 and CDR2 are LNHDA and SQIVND (reference sequence). The ends were cut back, 3 bases at V and 6 bases at J, with 9 bases in the middle. This CDR3 has 12 residues. CDR3 nucleotides: TGTGCCAGTAGTATTGGTACAGCCGAGCAGTACTTC. Encoded protein: CASSIGTAEQYF.